Presented here are 24 T cell receptor beta chains from one specimen sequenced in a study of blood T cell repertoires in COVID-19. Only in-frame clones appear in the TCRdb table, and some are missing; sequencing was by immunoSEQ multiplex PCR. The data contain about 240,000 clones, around 85% of them seen just once; the ten biggest clones take up about 3.3%. The sample consisted of PBMCs or T cells enriched from blood (not recorded which). Source of these receptors: a woman aged 40 to 50 with acute COVID-19.

The V gene is TRBV7-8, the J gene TRBJ2-5; possibly TRBD1 for D (6 bases). This CDR3 is built from 15 residues. Germline CDR1 is SGHVS and CDR2 is FQNEAQ. The V gene lost 2 bases and the J gene lost 4 bases, with 14 bases spanning the gap. The CDR3 region has the DNA TGTGCCAGCAGCTTAAGCGCAGGGGAAGGAGAGACCCAGTACTTC. Protein sequence: CASSLSAGEGETQYF.

J is TRBJ2-3 and V is TRBV7-8, with D maybe TRBD1 (5 bases). The V and J ends lost 2 bases and 0 bases respectively, with 12 bases between them. The CDR3 runs 16 residues. Germline V lookup: CDR1 SGHVS, CDR2 FQNEAQ. For the CDR3, the DNA is TGTGCCAGCAGCTTATGGACACCTCCTAGCACAGATACGCAGTATTTT. As protein: CASSLWTPPSTDTQYF.

The chain recombines TRBV2 with TRBJ1-2; D not certain. CDR1 SNHLY and CDR2 FYNNEI come from the germline V gene. V was clipped by 5 bases and J by 2 bases, with 12 bases between them. The CDR3 is 14 residues long. Here the CDR3 reads CASSSEELNYGYTF. CDR3 in DNA: TGTGCCAGCAGTTCAGAGGAGTTAAACTATGGCTACACCTTC.

This rearrangement joins TRBV7-9 to TRBJ1-3; D uncertain. The V end was cut by 3 bases, the J end by 0 bases, with 18 bases between. In germline, CDR1 is SEHNR, CDR2 FQNEAQ (reference sequence). The CDR3 covers 18 residues. The CDR3 sequence is CASSLGSGRASSGNTIYF. CDR3 coding DNA: TGTGCCAGCAGCTTGGGTTCCGGCAGAGCGAGCTCTGGAAACACCATATATTTT. Complete variable domain (other parts from reference TRBV7-9 and TRBJ1-3): DTGVSQNPRHKITKRGQNVTFRCDPISEHNRLYWYRQTLGQGPEFLTYFQNEAQLEKSRLLSDRFSAERPKGSFSTLEIQRTEQGDSAMYLCASSLGSGRASSGNTIYFGEGSWLTVV.

V gene TRBV6-1 combines with J gene TRBJ2-7; 12 bases line up with TRBD2. The V segment lost 4 bases and the J segment 3 bases; nucleotides outside the gene matches: 10. Germline loops: CDR1 MNHNS, CDR2 SASEGT. The CDR3 is made up of 17 amino acids. DNA for the CDR3: TGTGCCAGCAGTGCCAGGATAGGACTAGCGGGAAACTACGAGCAGTACTTC. The encoded protein is CASSARIGLAGNYEQYF.

This sequence joins TRBV9 and TRBJ2-3, with D tentatively TRBD1 (5 bases). CDR3 length: 12 amino acids. V gave up 2 bases and J gave up 7 bases, with 8 bases separating them. The germline V gene has CDR1 SGDLS and CDR2 YYNGEE. In DNA, the CDR3 is TGTGCCAGCAGCGTCAGGGTTTATACGCAGTATTTT. Translated, it gives CASSVRVYTQYF.

This sequence joins TRBV7-9 and TRBJ2-7; the match to TRBD1 covers 10 bases. The germline V gene has CDR1 SEHNR and CDR2 FQNEAQ (reference sequence). Losses at the gene ends were 5 bases for V and 4 bases for J; bases not matched to a gene: 17. The CDR3 totals 18 residues. The CDR3 reads CASSDPGQGLLLFYEQYF. CDR3 nucleotide sequence: TGTGCCAGCAGCGACCCGGGACAGGGGCTCCTCCTCTTTTACGAGCAGTACTTC.

V usage is TRBV5-1 and J usage is TRBJ2-3; weak D call: TRBD2 (6 bases). Germline V CDR1 and CDR2: SGHRS, YFSETQ. The V and J ends lost 0 bases and 5 bases respectively, with 7 bases between them. This CDR3 is built from 13 residues. DNA of the CDR3: TGCGCCAGCAGCTTGGAGGAGGGAGATACGCAGTATTTT. It translates to CASSLEEGDTQYF.

The V call is TRBV3-1 (or the pseudogene TRBV3-2), the J call TRBJ2-3; D is uncertain. Trimming stripped 1 base from V and 0 bases from J, with 8 bases between. Germline V gene sequence: CDR1 LGHDT, CDR2 YNNKEL (reference sequence). The CDR3 consists of 15 residues. CDR3 amino acids: CASSQVSGSTDTQYF. Written as DNA, the CDR3 is TGTGCCAGCAGCCAAGTTTCCGGGAGCACAGATACGCAGTATTTT.

The chain has TRBV24-1 and TRBJ2-5, with 7 bases lining up with TRBD1. This CDR3 has 14 residues. Trimming at V came to 3 bases and at J to 3 bases, leaving 3 bases not matched to a gene. Germline CDR1 KGHDR, CDR2 SFDVKD. CDR3 protein: CATSDPTGEETQYF. Here the CDR3 DNA reads TGTGCCACCAGTGATCCCACAGGGGAAGAGACCCAGTACTTC.

The chain carries TRBV30 and TRBJ2-2; D unclear. CDR1 and CDR2 from the germline V gene are GTSNPN and SVGIG (reference sequence). CDR3 length: 15 amino acids. The V and J ends lost 0 bases and 0 bases respectively, with 8 bases between them. CDR3 amino acids: CAWSVDSSNTGELFF. The DNA for the CDR3 is TGTGCCTGGAGTGTAGACTCATCGAACACCGGGGAGCTGTTTTTT.

The V gene is TRBV5-4, the J gene TRBJ1-1; a weak D match, TRBD1 (6 bases). Per the germline V gene, CDR1 is SGHNT and CDR2 is YYREEE (reference sequence). V was trimmed by 4 bases and J by 5 bases, leaving 12 bases between them. The CDR3 runs 13 residues. The CDR3 DNA reads as TGTGCCAGCAGCAACCTTCAGGGGACTGAAGCTTTCTTT. It encodes CASSNLQGTEAFF.

V usage is TRBV9 and J usage is TRBJ2-3, with 10 bases lining up with TRBD2. In germline, CDR1 is SGDLS, CDR2 YYNGEE. The V segment lost 0 bases and the J segment 4 bases; nucleotides outside the gene matches: 5. The CDR3 runs to 16 residues. The CDR3 DNA reads TGTGCCAGCAGCGTAGGTACCGGGACTAGCGCAGATACGCAGTATTTT. Its protein product is CASSVGTGTSADTQYF.

The V gene is TRBV7-9, the J gene TRBJ2-5, with TRBD2 matching over 10 bases. The CDR3 extends over 19 amino acids. V gave up 2 bases and J gave up 1 base; unmatched junction bases: 13. Germline lookup yields CDR1 SEHNR and CDR2 FQNEAQ (reference sequence). The CDR3 spells CASSLWSGGSGRLQETQYF. The CDR3 DNA reads TGTGCCAGCAGCTTATGGTCAGGGGGTAGCGGGAGGCTCCAAGAGACCCAGTACTTC.

This CDR3 is CAISTVRSGNSPLHF. The CDR3 DNA sequence: TGTGCCATCTCAACAGTCCGATCAGGCAATTCACCCCTCCACTTT. The rearrangement uses TRBV10-3 and TRBJ1-6, with D uncertain. This CDR3 spans 15 amino acids. V was pared by 8 bases and J by 7 bases, with 18 bases between. Germline assignment: CDR1 ENHRY and CDR2 SYGVKD.

This clone has just a few counts. The V gene is TRBV19, the J gene TRBJ2-3; 14 positions agree with TRBD2. V gave up 7 bases and J gave up 2 bases; unmatched junction bases: 5. The length of the CDR3 is 16 residues. Germline-derived CDR1 and CDR2 are LNHDA and SQIVND (reference sequence). CDR3 nucleotide sequence: TGTGCCAGTAAGGGACTAGCGGGAGTTAACACAGATACGCAGTATTTT. Its protein product is CASKGLAGVNTDTQYF.

The J gene is TRBJ2-5, the V gene TRBV18; 7 positions agree with TRBD2. The CDR3 sequence is 17 residues long. The germline CDR1 and CDR2 sequences are KGHSH and LQKENI. J was trimmed by 2 bases and V by 1 base; bases with no gene match: 10. CDR3 sequence (DNA): TGTGCCAGCTCACCACGACCCGCCCAGCGGGGACAAGAGACCCAGTACTTC. Protein sequence: CASSPRPAQRGQETQYF.

CDR3 sequence: CSVTGQTSYEQYF. The CDR3 nucleotides are TGCAGCGTTACGGGACAAACTTCCTACGAGCAGTACTTC. The chain joins TRBV29-1 to TRBJ2-7, with D maybe TRBD1 (6 bases). Trimming stripped 5 bases from V and 1 base from J, with 12 bases between. CDR3 length: 13 residues. Germline V gene data show CDR1 as SQVTM and CDR2 as ANQGSEA.

The chain uses TRBV19 and TRBJ1-3; D might be TRBD1 (6 bases). CDR1 and CDR2 from the germline V gene are LNHDA and SQIVND (reference sequence). With 4 bases removed from V and 3 bases from J, the gap between germline ends came to 16 bases. This CDR3 has 16 amino acids. The DNA for the CDR3 is TGTGCCAGTAGTACCGCGGGGGCAAGCCTTGGAAACACCATATATTTT. It translates to CASSTAGASLGNTIYF.

The gene calls are TRBV30 and TRBJ2-7; the match to TRBD2 covers 10 bases. Trimming took 4 bases from V and 4 from J; bases not matched to a gene: 4. The CDR3 sequence is 13 residues long. From germline, CDR1 is GTSNPN and CDR2 SVGIG (reference sequence). The CDR3 is CAWTSGSGYEQYF. The CDR3 DNA reads TGTGCCTGGACTAGCGGGAGTGGTTACGAGCAGTACTTC.

The chain employs TRBV14 and TRBJ1-4, with D unclear. Per germline, CDR1 SGHDN and CDR2 FVKESK. Trimming shortened V by 3 bases and J by 4 bases, and 3 bases separated the two germline ends. CDR3 length: 12 amino acids. CDR3 sequence reads: CASSHRNEKLFF. CDR3 DNA: TGTGCCAGCAGCCACCGTAATGAAAAACTGTTTTTT.

V usage is TRBV7-2 and J usage is TRBJ1-2; the D gene is possibly TRBD1 (5 bases). Germline V CDR1 and CDR2: SGHTA, FQGNSA. This CDR3 region has 13 residues. Trimming left V 1 base short and J 8 bases short, with 11 bases between. The CDR3 protein is CASSLGFDRGYTF. The CDR3 DNA is TGTGCCAGCAGCTTAGGATTTGACAGAGGCTACACCTTC.

The chain employs TRBV7-9 and TRBJ2-1; 8 positions match TRBD2. The germline gives CDR1 SEHNR, CDR2 FQNEAQ (reference sequence). V shed 4 bases and J 10 bases; nucleotides not matched to a gene: 9. This CDR3 region has 14 residues. CDR3 in amino acids: CASSSSGLAGEQFF. DNA of the CDR3: TGTGCCAGCAGCTCTTCCGGACTAGCCGGGGAGCAGTTCTTC.

The chain couples TRBV7-3 to TRBJ2-7; 9 nucleotides line up with TRBD2. V lost 2 bases to trimming and J lost 3 bases; unmatched junction nucleotides: 5. CDR3 length: 15 amino acids. Germline loops: CDR1 SGHTA, CDR2 FQGTGA. The CDR3 region is CASSLAGGSSYEQYF. CDR3 coding DNA: TGTGCCAGCAGCTTAGCGGGAGGGTCTAGCTACGAGCAGTACTTC.